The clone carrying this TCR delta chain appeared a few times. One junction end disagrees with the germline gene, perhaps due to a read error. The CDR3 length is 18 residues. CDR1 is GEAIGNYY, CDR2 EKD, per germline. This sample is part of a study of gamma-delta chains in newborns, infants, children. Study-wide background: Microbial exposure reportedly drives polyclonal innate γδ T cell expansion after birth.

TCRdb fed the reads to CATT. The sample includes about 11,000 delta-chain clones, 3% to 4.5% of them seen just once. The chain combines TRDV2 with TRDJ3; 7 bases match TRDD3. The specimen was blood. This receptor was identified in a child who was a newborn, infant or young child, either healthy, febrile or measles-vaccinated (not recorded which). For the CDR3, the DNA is TGTGCCTTTACCGTACTGGGGACCAGCTCCTGGGGCACCCGACAGATGTTTTTC. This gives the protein CAFTVLGTSSWGTRQMFF.